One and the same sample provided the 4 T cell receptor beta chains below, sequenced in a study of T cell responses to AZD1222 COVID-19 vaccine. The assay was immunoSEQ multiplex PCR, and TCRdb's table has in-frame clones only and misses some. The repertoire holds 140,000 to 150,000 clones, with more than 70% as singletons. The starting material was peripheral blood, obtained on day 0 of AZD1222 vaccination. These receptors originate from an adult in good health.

CDR3 sequence reads: CASGTGSLGAFF. CDR3 sequence (DNA): TGTGCCAGCGGGACAGGATCGCTGGGTGCTTTCTTT. This sequence joins TRBV14 and TRBJ1-1, with 8 bases lining up with TRBD1. This CDR3 has 12 amino acids. V shed 8 bases, J shed 11 bases, and the junction held 10 bases outside the gene matches. CDR1 and CDR2 (germline): SGHDN, FVKESK. Full variable domain (remainder filled in from reference TRBV14 and TRBJ1-1): EAGVTQFPSHSVIEKGQTVTLRCDPISGHDNLYWYRRVMGKEIKFLLHFVKESKQDESGMPNNRFLAERTGGTYSTLKVQPAELEDSGVYFCASGTGSLGAFFGQGTRLTVV.

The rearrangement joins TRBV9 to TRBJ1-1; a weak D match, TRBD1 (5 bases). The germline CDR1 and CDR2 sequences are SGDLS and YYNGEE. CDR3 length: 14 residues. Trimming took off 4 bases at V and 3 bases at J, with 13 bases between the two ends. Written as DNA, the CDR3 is TGTGCCAGCAGCTATCAGGGTGTGGACACTGAAGCTTTCTTT. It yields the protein CASSYQGVDTEAFF.

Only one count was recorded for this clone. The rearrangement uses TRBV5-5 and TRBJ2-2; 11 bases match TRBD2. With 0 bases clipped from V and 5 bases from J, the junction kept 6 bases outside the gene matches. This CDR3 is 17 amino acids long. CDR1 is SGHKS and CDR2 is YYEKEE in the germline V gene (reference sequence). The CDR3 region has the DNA TGTGCCAGCAGCTTGGCGGGGCTAGCGGGGGGAACCGGGGAGCTGTTTTTT. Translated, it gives CASSLAGLAGGTGELFF.

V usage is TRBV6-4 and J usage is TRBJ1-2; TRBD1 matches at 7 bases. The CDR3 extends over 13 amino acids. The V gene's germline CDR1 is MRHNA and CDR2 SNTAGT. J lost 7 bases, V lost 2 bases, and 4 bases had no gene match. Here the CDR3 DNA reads TGTGCCAGCAGTGACGACAGGGAGGTTGGCTACACCTTC. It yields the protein CASSDDREVGYTF.